This TCR beta chain appears in the sequencing data of a study of cytomegalovirus exposure and HLA in healthy donors. Trimming at V came to 5 bases and at J to 6 bases, leaving 4 bases not matched to a gene. In germline, CDR1 is SGHVS, CDR2 FNYEAQ. The CDR3 covers 15 residues. The primer mix had 60 Vbeta and 13 Jbeta primers. Generated by immunoSEQ multiplex PCR, the TCRdb table keeps only in-frame clones and is missing some. The top ten clones hold around 3.7% of a sample with approximately 110,000 clones, 73% of them seen once. The sample was PBMCs. V is TRBV7-6 and J is TRBJ2-3, with TRBD2 identical over 14 bases. The receptor was isolated from a woman aged 40 to 50 in good health and CMV-seronegative. CDR3 coding DNA: TGTGCCAGCAGCCGACTAGCGGGAGGGCCCGATACGCAGTATTTT. Translating gives CASSRLAGGPDTQYF.